There are many counts of the clone carrying this T cell receptor (beta chain). Germline-derived CDR1 and CDR2 are LGHNA and YSLEER. This CDR3 is built from 15 residues. V lost 0 bases, J lost 4 bases, and 13 bases lay in between. Together with a sample-barcoded 5' primer, a J-beta primer mix was included in a second PCR lasting about 7 to 12 cycles. TCRdb recomputed calls from the 5' RACE reads with MiXCR, one row per CDR3 protein. The profile shows some 760,000 distinct CDR3 sequences, roughly 25% of them singletons. The data stem from a study of blood T cells in healthy people across ages. These data were also filed under a second study, of T cells of mothers and their children.

The chain carries TRBV4-3 and TRBJ2-7; the D gene is possibly TRBD1 (6 bases). This receptor was taken from a boy younger than 18 in good health. Source material: blood. This CDR3 is CASSQDWGHLYEQYF. The CDR3 DNA sequence: TGCGCCAGCAGCCAAGATTGGGGACATCTATACGAGCAGTACTTC.